Each of the 19 T cell receptor beta chains below was sequenced from the same sample in a study of blood T cell repertoires in COVID-19. Profiled with immunoSEQ multiplex PCR; TCRdb holds only in-frame clones, not every one. The table includes 200,000 to 300,000 clones, about 86% detected once. The sequenced material came from peripheral blood. These receptors were obtained from a young man with active or convalescent COVID-19.

The rearrangement links TRBV10-1 to TRBJ2-1; possibly TRBD2 for D (5 bases). Germline V gene sequence: CDR1 WNHNN, CDR2 SYGVQD (reference sequence). With 0 bases removed from V and 1 base from J, the gap between germline ends came to 13 bases. The CDR3 is 17 residues long. CDR3 nucleotides: TGCGCCAGCAGTGAGTCTCTGGGGAGAGGGTCCTACAATGAGCAGTTCTTC. It translates to CASSESLGRGSYNEQFF.

The CDR3 DNA is TGCGCCAGCAGCTTGGGGAGGAAAAACTACAATGAGCAGTTCTTC. It is translated as CASSLGRKNYNEQFF. The rearrangement joins TRBV5-1 to TRBJ2-1; D possibly corresponds to TRBD2 (5 bases). This CDR3 is built from 15 residues. Germline assignment: CDR1 SGHRS and CDR2 YFSETQ. Trimming stripped 0 bases from V and 3 bases from J, with 10 bases between.

This clone was detected once. The chain's CDR3 is CASSRPWTGGKDEQYF. Written as DNA, the CDR3 is TGTGCCAGCAGTAGGCCCTGGACAGGAGGAAAGGACGAGCAGTACTTC. The V and J genes are TRBV6-6 and TRBJ2-7; 7 nucleotides line up with TRBD1. The germline gives CDR1 MNHNY, CDR2 SVGAGI (reference sequence). CDR3 size: 16 residues. V lost 5 bases to trimming and J lost 5 bases; unmatched junction nucleotides: 15.

The J gene is TRBJ1-2, the V gene TRBV28; 8 bases map to TRBD1. The V and J ends lost 2 bases and 4 bases, in that order; junction bases with no gene match: 15. CDR3 length: 18 residues. Germline V gene lookup returns CDR1 MDHEN and CDR2 SYDVKM. The CDR3 reads CASSLKSQLGTGSYGYTF. CDR3 DNA sequence: TGTGCCAGCAGTTTAAAATCCCAGTTGGGGACAGGATCCTATGGCTACACCTTC.

Comments on this clone: This sample also contains other DNA sequences that code for the same CDR3. The V gene is TRBV5-1, the J gene TRBJ1-6, with 7 bases fitting TRBD1. This CDR3 is 14 amino acids long. Per germline, CDR1 SGHRS and CDR2 YFSETQ. V gave up 2 bases and J gave up 5 bases; unmatched junction bases: 1. The CDR3 DNA follows: TGCGCCAGCAGCTTAACAGGGGATAATTCACCCCTCCACTTT. Translation gives CASSLTGDNSPLHF.

The chain has TRBV2 and TRBJ1-1; D is undetermined. CDR3 length equals 13 residues. V lost 3 bases and J 2 bases, leaving 7 bases between the germline ends. Germline V lookup: CDR1 SNHLY, CDR2 FYNNEI. Written as DNA, the CDR3 is TGTGCCAGCAGTGAGAGGCGTAACACTGAAGCTTTCTTT. Translating it yields CASSERRNTEAFF.

For this clone: This same CDR3 is encoded by further DNA sequences in the sample. J is TRBJ1-1 and V is TRBV9, with TRBD1 matching over 7 bases. The CDR3 extends over 14 amino acids. V lost 0 bases, J lost 4 bases, and 3 bases stayed unmatched. Germline assignment: CDR1 SGDLS and CDR2 YYNGEE. Written as DNA, the CDR3 is TGTGCCAGCAGCGTAGGACAGGGAGGCACTGAAGCTTTCTTT. Encoded protein: CASSVGQGGTEAFF.

This clone is a singleton in its sample. The rearrangement joins TRBV14 to TRBJ1-6; 7 bases agree with TRBD1. The J segment lost 13 bases and the V segment lost 3 bases, leaving 15 bases of the junction unmatched. CDR1 and CDR2 (germline): SGHDN, FVKESK. The CDR3 loop spans 16 amino acids. The CDR3 bases are TGTGCCAGCAGCCATAACAGGGAAGGGGGCCTCTCGCCCCTCCACTTT. It translates to CASSHNREGGLSPLHF.

The chain uses TRBV5-4 and TRBJ2-3; 8 positions agree with TRBD2. Trimming removed 4 bases from V and 7 bases from J; junction bases left unmatched: 14. Germline V gene lookup returns CDR1 SGHNT and CDR2 YYREEE (reference sequence). The CDR3 has 16 amino acids. CDR3 residues: CASSRRAGAFSNTQYF. The CDR3 DNA sequence: TGTGCCAGCAGCCGAAGAGCGGGGGCCTTTTCGAATACGCAGTATTTT.

The rearrangement uses TRBV12-5 and TRBJ2-5, with D unresolved. The CDR3 has 14 residues. V lost 5 bases to trimming and J lost 2 bases, with 12 bases between them. Germline CDR1 is LGHNT and CDR2 is FRNRAP. The CDR3 DNA sequence: TGTGCTAGTGGTCCCCCCCTGCAGCAAGAGACCCAGTACTTC. Translated, it gives CASGPPLQQETQYF.

The rearrangement joins TRBV19 to TRBJ1-3, with D hard to call. From germline, CDR1 is LNHDA and CDR2 SQIVND (reference sequence). The CDR3 is 15 residues long. V gave up 3 bases and J gave up 1 base, with 10 bases separating them. CDR3 sequence (DNA): TGTGCCAGTAGTATTGCAGATTTATCTGGAAACACCATATATTTT. Its protein product is CASSIADLSGNTIYF.

This sequence joins TRBV19 and TRBJ1-3, with 10 bases identical to TRBD1. The trim removed 3 bases at V and 3 bases at J, leaving 5 bases unmatched. Germline V gene data show CDR1 as LNHDA and CDR2 as SQIVND (reference sequence). This CDR3 spans 16 amino acids. CDR3 region: CASSITGTGVGNTIYF. The CDR3 coding sequence is TGTGCCAGTAGTATCACCGGGACAGGGGTTGGAAACACCATATATTTT.

The CDR3, as DNA: TGTGCCAGCAGCTCAGACCCGGGAAACGCCGGGGAGCTGTTTTTT. Its protein is CASSSDPGNAGELFF. The rearrangement links TRBV7-2 to TRBJ2-2; maybe TRBD2 (5 bases). Germline values: CDR1 SGHTA, CDR2 FQGNSA. V shed 4 bases and J shed 6 bases, with 15 bases lying between them. The CDR3 spans 15 residues.

The gene calls are TRBV7-2 and TRBJ2-3; TRBD2 agrees at 11 bases. This CDR3 is built from 13 residues. Germline CDR1 SGHTA, CDR2 FQGNSA. Unmatched junction bases numbered 3, after V lost 5 bases and J lost 8 bases. The CDR3 is CASSPTSGGTQYF. CDR3 nucleotide sequence: TGTGCCAGCAGCCCAACTAGCGGGGGTACGCAGTATTTT. The variable domain in full, completed from reference TRBV7-2 and TRBJ2-3, reads GAGVSQSPSNKVTEKGKDVELRCDPISGHTALYWYRQSLGQGLEFLIYFQGNSAPDKSGLPSDRFSAERTGGSVSTLTIQRTQQEDSAVYLCASSPTSGGTQYFGPGTRLTVL.

This clone was observed once. The CDR3 carries no conserved terminal phenylalanine or tryptophan, so it likely arises from a read error. No DNA is shown, since the ends of the CDR3 on it are uncertain; the CDR3 is the one TCRdb lists. The V gene is TRBV11-2, the J gene TRBJ1-1; the DNA was not used to check the table's D call, TRBD1. Germline V gene sequence: CDR1 SGHAT, CDR2 FQNNGV. The CDR3 has 14 residues if both end residues are counted. The CDR3 sequence: CASSKTGSREKPRL.

The chain carries TRBV7-8 and TRBJ2-5, with D tentatively TRBD2 (6 bases). V lost 5 bases, J lost 1 base, and 8 bases lay in between. There are 13 residues in the CDR3. The germline CDR1 and CDR2 sequences are SGHVS and FQNEAQ. The CDR3 is CASSRDSQETQYF. The CDR3 DNA is TGTGCCAGCAGCCGGGACTCCCAAGAGACCCAGTACTTC.

The chain couples TRBV4-1 to TRBJ2-1; 11 positions agree with TRBD2. CDR1 and CDR2 (germline): MGHRA, YSYEKL. J lost 10 bases, V lost 4 bases, and 12 bases had no gene match. CDR3 length: 16 residues. CDR3 nucleotides: TGCGCCAGCAGCCCGAGTGGTAGCGGGGGGGTTAGCGAGCAGTTCTTC. Translated, it gives CASSPSGSGGVSEQFF.

The chain uses TRBV3-1 (or the pseudogene TRBV3-2) and TRBJ1-5; no clear D gene. The germline V and J ends were trimmed by 0 bases and 7 bases, with 10 bases remaining between them. The CDR3 is 14 residues long. Germline V gives CDR1 LGHDT, CDR2 YNNKEL (reference sequence). The CDR3 coding sequence is TGTGCCAGCAGCCAAGATCCGGCGGGGCAGCCCCAGCATTTT. Amino acid sequence: CASSQDPAGQPQHF.

The gene calls are TRBV5-6 and TRBJ2-2; 7 nucleotides line up with TRBD2. The CDR3 extends over 15 amino acids. Germline assignment: CDR1 SGHDT and CDR2 YYEEEE. V was pared by 2 bases and J by 3 bases, with 4 bases of the junction left unmatched. The CDR3 here is CASSFGRGYTGELFF. The DNA for the CDR3 is TGTGCCAGCAGCTTCGGGCGGGGGTACACCGGGGAGCTGTTTTTT. The full variable domain, rest sourced from reference TRBV5-6 and TRBJ2-2, is DAGVTQSPTHLIKTRGQQVTLRCSPKSGHDTVSWYQQALGQGPQFIFQYYEEEERQRGNFPDRFSGHQFPNYSSELNVNALLLGDSALYLCASSFGRGYTGELFFGEGSRLTVL.